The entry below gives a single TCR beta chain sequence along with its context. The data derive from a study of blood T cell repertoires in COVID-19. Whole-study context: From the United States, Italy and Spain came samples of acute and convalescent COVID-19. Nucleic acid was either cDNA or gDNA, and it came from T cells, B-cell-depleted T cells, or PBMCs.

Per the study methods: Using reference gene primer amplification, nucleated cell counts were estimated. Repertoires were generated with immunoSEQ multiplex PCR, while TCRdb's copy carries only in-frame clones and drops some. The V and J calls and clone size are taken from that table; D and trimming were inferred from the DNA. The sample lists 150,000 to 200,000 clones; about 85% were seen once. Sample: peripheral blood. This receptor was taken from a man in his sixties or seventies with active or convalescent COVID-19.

CDR3 in amino acids: CAWSLQGHEQYF. For the CDR3, the DNA is TGTGCCTGGAGTCTCCAGGGTCACGAGCAGTACTTC. The V gene is TRBV30, the J gene TRBJ2-7; D is perhaps TRBD1 (5 bases). The V gene lost 2 bases and the J gene lost 5 bases, with 10 bases spanning the gap. The CDR3 totals 12 residues. In germline, CDR1 is GTSNPN, CDR2 SVGIG (reference sequence). The full variable domain, completed using reference TRBV30 and TRBJ2-7, is SQTIHQWPATLVQPVGSPLSLECTVEGTSNPNLYWYRQAAGRGLQLLFYSVGIGQISSEVPQNLSASRPQDRQFILSSKKLLLSDSGFYLCAWSLQGHEQYFGPGTRLTVT.